The clone carrying this T cell receptor beta chain occurred a few times. This sample stems from a study of response to subunit inactivated influenza vaccine. In TCRdb, the RT-PCR reads were re-called with MiXCR into one record per CDR3 protein. This table holds 650,000 to 800,000 distinct CDR3 sequences, approximately 15% found once. Trimming stripped 6 bases from V and 4 bases from J, with 22 bases between. The CDR3 spans 17 residues. The sequence derives from a man aged 45-65 years who received an inactivated influenza vaccine. V and J are TRBV12-3 or TRBV12-4 and TRBJ1-3, with D tentatively TRBD1 (5 bases). The source material was PBMCs from blood, sampled around two weeks before vaccination. The CDR3 loop is CASSPRDHTLAGNTIYF. For the CDR3, the DNA is TGTGCCAGCAGCCCTCGGGACCACACCTTGGCGGGAAACACCATATATTTT.